These 9 T cell receptor beta chains were sequenced from one sample in a study of PD-L1 blockade in urothelial cancer. The time point is: pretreatment peripheral blood. Here immunoSEQ multiplex PCR was the method, and the copy in TCRdb shows in-frame clones only, minus some. The sample includes 45,000 or so clones, 82% seen only once; the top ten take approximately 2%. The material was PBMCs, obtained around atezolizumab (anti-PD-L1) treatment. The receptors originated from a man aged 45 to 65 with urothelial cancer.

The genes are TRBV18 and TRBJ2-1; D is uncertain. Germline values: CDR1 KGHSH, CDR2 LQKENI. This CDR3 comprises 15 residues. Trimming took off 3 bases at V and 4 bases at J, with 13 bases between the two ends. The chain's CDR3 is CASSPDMESYNEQFF. DNA of the CDR3: TGTGCCAGCTCACCCGACATGGAATCTTACAATGAGCAGTTCTTC.

The chain joins TRBV2 to TRBJ2-1, with 13 bases matching TRBD2. J gave up 3 bases and V 6 bases, and 2 bases lay outside the gene matches. This CDR3 is 15 amino acids long. Germline CDR1 and CDR2: SNHLY and FYNNEI. The CDR3, as DNA: TGTGCCAGCAGGGGACTAGCGGGGAACTACAATGAGCAGTTCTTC. This encodes CASRGLAGNYNEQFF.

The rearrangement joins TRBV7-2 to TRBJ2-7; 10 bases map to TRBD2. CDR3 length: 16 residues. The germline V gene has CDR1 SGHTA and CDR2 FQGNSA. The junction had 5 bases not matched to a gene; V was cut back by 0 bases and J by 3 bases. The DNA for the CDR3 is TGTGCCAGCAGCTTAGCATCTAGCGGGAGTCTCTACGAGCAGTACTTC. Its translation is CASSLASSGSLYEQYF.

This sequence joins TRBV4-1 and TRBJ1-1; 9 bases align to TRBD1. Germline CDR1 and CDR2: MGHRA and YSYEKL. The CDR3 length is 15 residues. The V and J ends lost 1 base and 4 bases, in that order; junction bases with no gene match: 4. CDR3 coding DNA: TGCGCCAGCAGCCAAGGTGACAGGGGGGCCACTGAAGCTTTCTTT. This translates into CASSQGDRGATEAFF.

This chain joins TRBV7-2 and TRBJ1-1, with 9 bases matching TRBD1. The CDR3 spans 15 residues. Trimming removed 5 bases from V and 6 bases from J; junction bases left unmatched: 10. The V gene's germline CDR1 is SGHTA and CDR2 FQGNSA. In nucleotides, the CDR3 is TGTGCCAGCAGCGTCACCGGGACAGGGAGATCTGAAGCTTTCTTT. Translation gives CASSVTGTGRSEAFF.

This chain uses TRBV9 with TRBJ1-5; D is perhaps TRBD1 (5 bases). The V and J ends lost 3 bases and 0 bases respectively, with 13 bases between them. The CDR3 totals 16 residues. Germline CDR1 and CDR2: SGDLS and YYNGEE. For the CDR3, the DNA is TGTGCCAGCAGCGGCCCCGGACAATCTAGCAATCAGCCCCAGCATTTT. This translates into CASSGPGQSSNQPQHF.

The V gene is TRBV4-1, the J gene TRBJ2-3; TRBD2 aligns across 10 bases. The V and J ends lost 1 base and 10 bases, in that order; junction bases with no gene match: 2. The germline gives CDR1 MGHRA, CDR2 YSYEKL. The CDR3 runs to 13 residues. CDR3 in DNA: TGCGCCAGCAGCCAAGCAACTAGCGGGGCGCAGTATTTT. This gives the protein CASSQATSGAQYF.

V is TRBV5-5 and J is TRBJ2-3; weak D call: TRBD2 (6 bases). Trimming removed 0 bases from V and 4 bases from J, with 9 bases in between. The germline V gene has CDR1 SGHKS and CDR2 YYEKEE (reference sequence). CDR3 length: 14 residues. The CDR3 here is CASSLGGVADTQYF. CDR3 DNA: TGTGCCAGCAGCTTGGGCGGGGTTGCAGATACGCAGTATTTT.

The rearrangement links TRBV7-9 to TRBJ1-1; D not resolved. The CDR3 covers 13 residues. Trimming removed 2 bases from V and 3 bases from J, with 7 bases in between. The V gene's germline CDR1 is SEHNR and CDR2 FQNEAQ (reference sequence). CDR3 nucleotide sequence: TGTGCCAGCAGCTTAAAGATAGACACTGAAGCTTTCTTT. Translating it yields CASSLKIDTEAFF.